This is a list of T cell receptor beta chains from one sample in a study of T cells in Graves' hyperthyroidism and ophthalmopathy. TCRdb re-derived calls from the multiplex PCR reads in MiXCR, one entry per CDR3 protein. The sample has 300,000 to 400,000 distinct CDR3 sequences, around a sixth seen once; the top ten hold around 47%. Material: blood. Source of these receptors: a woman between 50 and 59 years old with Graves' hyperthyroidism. The CDR3 runs from the conserved cysteine through the conserved F or W. D genes are given only for firm matches. Expanded clones are given a class, and other clones once, few, many or no size at all.

V gene	J gene	D gene	clone size	CDR3 protein	CDR3 DNA
TRBV28	TRBJ2-3	NA	NA	CASSPHTKPRQYF	TGTGCCAGCAGTCCCCACACCAAGCCTAGGCAGTATTTT
TRBV18	TRBJ2-3	NA	few	CASSPGATTDTQYF	TGTGCCAGCTCACCAGGGGCGACCACAGATACGCAGTATTTT
TRBV2	TRBJ1-4	NA	NA	CASLQGLINEKLFF	TGTGCCAGCCTGCAGGGGCTTATTAATGAAAAACTGTTTTTT
TRBV5-1	TRBJ2-3	NA	NA	CASSLESTDTQYF	TGCGCCAGCAGCCTGGAGAGCACAGATACGCAGTATTTT
TRBV11-2	TRBJ2-4	NA	NA	CASSLEMAVAKNIQYF	TGTGCCAGCAGCTTAGAAATGGCAGTAGCCAAAAACATTCAGTACTTC
TRBV11-1	TRBJ2-7	TRBD1	NA	CASSSPGQSYEQYF	TGTGCCAGCAGCTCACCGGGACAGAGCTACGAGCAGTACTTC
TRBV6-1	TRBJ1-5	TRBD1	NA	CASSEGTDRGLIQPQHF	TGTGCCAGCAGTGAAGGCACCGACAGGGGGCTTATTCAGCCCCAGCATTTT
TRBV18	TRBJ2-4	NA	NA	CASSPRQEDIQYF	TGTGCCAGCTCACCCCGACAGGAGGACATTCAGTACTTC
TRBV5-5	TRBJ1-3	NA	NA	CASSAGTYSGNTIYF	TGTGCCAGCAGCGCCGGGACCTACTCTGGAAACACCATATATTTT
TRBV6-1	TRBJ2-3	NA	NA	CASSAPLSTDTQYF	TGTGCCAGCAGTGCCCCGCTTAGCACAGATACGCAGTATTTT
TRBV6-1	TRBJ1-1	TRBD1	few	CASRIRTGGEAFF	TGTGCCAGCAGAATCAGGACAGGGGGCGAAGCTTTCTTT
TRBV6-2/TRBV6-3	TRBJ2-7	NA	many	CASSYSARVQPSYEQYF	TGTGCCAGCAGTTACTCGGCTCGGGTCCAGCCCAGCTACGAGCAGTACTTC
TRBV5-1	TRBJ2-3	TRBD2	many	CASSLQGLEGTDTQYF	TGCGCCAGCAGCTTGCAAGGACTAGAGGGCACAGATACGCAGTATTTT
TRBV10-3	TRBJ2-1	TRBD1	few	CAISESLDRGQGEQFF	TGTGCCATCAGTGAGTCCCTTGACAGGGGGCAGGGTGAGCAGTTCTTC
TRBV7-2	TRBJ2-1	NA	many	CASSSSKNEQFF	TGTGCCAGCAGCTCCTCTAAGAATGAGCAGTTCTTC
TRBV20-1	TRBJ2-4	TRBD1	NA	CSATPGQGSKNIQYF	TGCAGTGCTACCCCGGGACAGGGATCCAAAAACATTCAGTACTTC
TRBV12-3/TRBV12-4	TRBJ1-5	NA	many	CASSLKYAVNQPQHF	TGTGCCAGCAGTTTAAAGTACGCGGTCAATCAGCCCCAGCATTTT
TRBV19	TRBJ2-4	NA	few	CASSSARAGKNIQYF	TGTGCCAGTAGTTCCGCGCGCGCAGGGAAAAACATTCAGTACTTC
TRBV9	TRBJ1-1	NA	many	CASSVDGAETTEAFF	TGTGCCAGCAGCGTTGACGGGGCGGAGACCACTGAAGCTTTCTTT
TRBV2	TRBJ1-5	NA	many	CASSDPSAPLYSNQPQHF	TGTGCCAGCAGTGATCCCAGTGCGCCCCTATATAGCAATCAGCCCCAGCATTTT
TRBV5-6	TRBJ2-7	TRBD1	few	CASGSGGASYEQYF	TGTGCCAGCGGATCAGGGGGAGCATCCTACGAGCAGTACTTC
TRBV7-3	TRBJ2-2	NA	NA	CASSLPEGELFF	TGTGCCAGCAGCCTTCCAGAAGGGGAGCTGTTTTTT
TRBV7-9	TRBJ1-4	NA	NA	CASSFGTQKEEKLFF	TGTGCCAGCAGCTTCGGGACACAGAAGGAAGAAAAACTGTTTTTT
TRBV27	TRBJ2-3	NA	many	CASSLSLELSTDTQYF	TGTGCCAGCAGTTTATCCTTAGAACTTAGCACAGATACGCAGTATTTT
TRBV27	TRBJ2-7	NA	NA	CASSSAGTDTYEQYF	TGTGCCAGCAGTTCCGCCGGGACGGATACCTACGAGCAGTACTTC
TRBV27	TRBJ2-2	NA	NA	CASRFSGIGELFF	TGTGCCAGCCGATTTTCGGGGATCGGGGAGCTGTTTTTT
TRBV11-3	TRBJ2-3	NA	many	CASSLGADSAGTDTQYF	TGTGCCAGCAGCTTAGGGGCCGACTCGGCAGGCACAGATACGCAGTATTTT
TRBV7-9	TRBJ1-2	NA	few	CASSLGNRRGDGYTF	TGTGCCAGCAGCTTAGGTAACAGGCGAGGGGATGGCTACACCTTC
TRBV3-1	TRBJ2-2	NA	few	CASSPTEITGELFF	TGTGCCAGCAGCCCTACAGAGATCACCGGGGAGCTGTTTTTT